A selection of T cell receptor beta chains follows, all from one sample in a study of OX40 agonist ivuxolimab in advanced cancers. Generated by immunoSEQ multiplex PCR, the TCRdb table keeps only in-frame clones and is missing some. The sample comprises approximately 77,000 clones, approximately 90% of which are singletons, and roughly 15% rests with the top ten. The input for sequencing was CD4+ or CD8+ T cells sorted from blood, taken in a trial of the OX40 agonist ivuxolimab. The receptors derive from an adult with an advanced solid tumor such as melanoma, head and neck, liver or kidney cancer. The CDR3 runs from the conserved cysteine through the conserved F or W. The D gene is left open where the match is weak. The size field is filled for only some rows; it gives once, few, many or a size class.

TGTGCCAGCAGCGCGGCCGGGACAGGGGATGGCTACACCTTC CASSAAGTGDGYTF TRBJ1-2 . TRBD1 TRBV9
TGTGCCAGCTCACCATACGACTCGGCGACTAGCGGTTCCTACAATGAGCAGTTCTTC CASSPYDSATSGSYNEQFF TRBJ2-1 . TRBD2 TRBV18
TGTGCCAGCAGAGACAGGACTAGCAATCAGCCCCAGCATTTT CASRDRTSNQPQHF TRBJ1-5 . . TRBV27
TGTGCCAGCAGCTTCCTAAGCAATGAGCAGTTCTTC CASSFLSNEQFF TRBJ2-1 . . TRBV5-6
TGTGCCAGCAGCTCAACAGGGACTAGCGGGGTATACAATGAGCAGTTCTTC CASSSTGTSGVYNEQFF TRBJ2-1 . TRBD2 TRBV13
TGTGCCAGCAGCGGCCAGGACAGTCCCACTGAAGCTTTCTTT CASSGQDSPTEAFF TRBJ1-1 . . TRBV7-9
TGTGCCAGTAGTGTCAGGGTGTGGGATACGCAGTATTTT CASSVRVWDTQYF TRBJ2-3 . . TRBV19
TGTGCCAGCAGCCAAGTTGGGAGCTACGAGCAGTACTTC CASSQVGSYEQYF TRBJ2-7 . . TRBV14
TGTGCCAGCAGTCCTGGGATTTCTAAACACTACGAGCAGTACTTC CASSPGISKHYEQYF TRBJ2-7 . . TRBV28
TGTGCCAGCAGCTCCGGCGGGGGGGAGCTGTTTTTT CASSSGGGELFF TRBJ2-2 . . TRBV9
TGTGCCAGCAGCCACGGGTCGCAAGTAGGGGAGCTGTTTTTT CASSHGSQVGELFF TRBJ2-2 . . TRBV6-5
TGTGCCAGCAGCTTGTATGGCGGGACAGGGGTCCACGAGCAGTACTTC CASSLYGGTGVHEQYF TRBJ2-7 . TRBD1 TRBV5-6
TGTGCCAGCAGCTTAGTAGCGGGAGCCTACGAGCAGTACTTC CASSLVAGAYEQYF TRBJ2-7 . TRBD2 TRBV7-8
TGTGCCAGCTCACCACAGAAGGGCCCCACAGATACGCAGTATTTT CASSPQKGPTDTQYF TRBJ2-3 . . TRBV18
TGTGCCAGCAGTTTCGGCGGACTAGCGGGATTTGGCACAGATACGCAGTATTTT CASSFGGLAGFGTDTQYF TRBJ2-3 . TRBD2 TRBV28
TGTGCCAGCAGCTATCGGACAGGGGGCGAGACCCAGTACTTC CASSYRTGGETQYF TRBJ2-5 once TRBD1 TRBV7-9
TGCGCCAGCAGCCAAGATGGCACAGGGAACACTGAAGCTTTCTTT CASSQDGTGNTEAFF TRBJ1-1 . . TRBV4-3
TGTGCCAGCAGCCCCCGGGACAGGGGGTTAAACCAAGAGACCCAGTACTTC CASSPRDRGLNQETQYF TRBJ2-5 . TRBD1 TRBV5-4
TGTGCCATCAGTGGGGGTACCAACAATGAGCAGTTCTTC CAISGGTNNEQFF TRBJ2-1 . . TRBV10-3
TGTGCCAGCAGCCGGACTAGCGGAGACACCGGGGAGCTGTTTTTT CASSRTSGDTGELFF TRBJ2-2 . TRBD2 TRBV7-3
TGTGCCAGCAGTGACCGGGACAGGGTCCCCGATACGCAGTATTTT CASSDRDRVPDTQYF TRBJ2-3 . TRBD1 TRBV6-1
TGCGCCAGCAGCCAAGATCTTACAGCCTACGAGCAGTACTTC CASSQDLTAYEQYF TRBJ2-7 . . TRBV4-3
TGCGCCAGACACCGGGGGGCAGGGATGAATTATAGCAATCAGCCCCAGCATTTT CARHRGAGMNYSNQPQHF TRBJ1-5 . . TRBV10-2
TGTGCCAGCAGCCCGAACAGGTTCGAGAACACTGAAGCTTTCTTT CASSPNRFENTEAFF TRBJ1-1 . . TRBV7-9
TGCGCCAGCAGCTCGACGTGGGGTCCCGGAAACACCATATATTTT CASSSTWGPGNTIYF TRBJ1-3 . . TRBV5-1
TGTGCCAGCAGTTACTGGCGGGGGAGCTCCTACGAGCAGTACTTC CASSYWRGSSYEQYF TRBJ2-7 . TRBD2 TRBV6-5
TGTGCCAGCAACGGCGGGAGCACCTACAATGAGCAGTTCTTC CASNGGSTYNEQFF TRBJ2-1 . TRBD2 TRBV9
TGTGCCAGCAGGGACCTGCAGGGTGAGCAGTTCTTC CASRDLQGEQFF TRBJ2-1 . . TRBV2
TGTGCCAGCACTTGGACAGGGGGCTCCCAGCCCCAGCATTTT CASTWTGGSQPQHF TRBJ1-5 few TRBD1 TRBV6-1
TGTGCCAGCAGCGTAGCCGGCGACAACTACGAGCAGTACTTC CASSVAGDNYEQYF TRBJ2-7 . . TRBV9
TGCGCCAGCAGCCAAGATCTTGACACCGGGGAGCTGTTTTTT CASSQDLDTGELFF TRBJ2-2 . . TRBV4-3
TGTGCCAGCAGCCCTACAACGACAGCCTTAGTAGCTAGCTATGGCTACACCTTC CASSPTTTALVASYGYTF TRBJ1-2 . . TRBV27
TGTGCCAGCAGCTTCGGGACTGTTCCCTACGAGCAGTACTTC CASSFGTVPYEQYF TRBJ2-7 . . TRBV5-5
TGTGCCAGTAGTATGACAGGGGGCACTGAAGCTTTCTTT CASSMTGGTEAFF TRBJ1-1 . TRBD1 TRBV19
TGTGCCAGCAGCGTAGATGGGACCGCTGCCTACGAGCAGTACTTC CASSVDGTAAYEQYF TRBJ2-7 few . TRBV9
TGCGCCAGCAGCCAAGATGGGGCCCCGGGCTACGAGCAGTACTTC CASSQDGAPGYEQYF TRBJ2-7 . . TRBV4-3
TGCGCCAGCAGCCAACGGGAGACTGGGGCCAACGTCCTGACTTTC CASSQRETGANVLTF TRBJ2-6 . . TRBV4-3
TGCAGCGTGCCTACAGGGGATGGCTACACCTTC CSVPTGDGYTF TRBJ1-2 few TRBD1 TRBV29-1
TGTGCCAGCAGCCTCGGGGGGAACACTGAAGCTTTCTTT CASSLGGNTEAFF TRBJ1-1 . . TRBV13
TGTGCCAGCAGCTTAGTGCTAGCGGGGAGCAATGAGCAGTTCTTC CASSLVLAGSNEQFF TRBJ2-1 . TRBD2 TRBV7-9
TGTGCCAGCAGCTTGTACGCGGAGGGATACACCGGGGAGCTGTTTTTT CASSLYAEGYTGELFF TRBJ2-2 . . TRBV5-6
TGTGCCAGCAGTGAACTAGCGGGAGTGACAGATACGCAGTATTTT CASSELAGVTDTQYF TRBJ2-3 once TRBD2 TRBV2
TGTGCCAGCAGTTCCTCCCTAGCATATGAGCAGTTCTTC CASSSSLAYEQFF TRBJ2-1 . . TRBV6-5
TGTGCCAGCAGCCAGCAGGGGGCGATAGCCAAAAACATTCAGTACTTC CASSQQGAIAKNIQYF TRBJ2-4 few TRBD1 TRBV5-4
TGTGCCAGCAGTTACTCGAAAAACAATGAGCAGTTCTTC CASSYSKNNEQFF TRBJ2-1 . . TRBV6-5
TGCGCCAGCTCGGACAGAATGAACACTGAAGCTTTCTTT CASSDRMNTEAFF TRBJ1-1 few . TRBV4-1
TGTGCCAGCAGCTTAGTGAAGGGACTAGCTGGTGAGACCCAGTACTTC CASSLVKGLAGETQYF TRBJ2-5 . TRBD2 TRBV7-6
TGTGCCAGCGGAATAACAGGGCCGGATCAGCCCCAGCATTTT CASGITGPDQPQHF TRBJ1-5 . . TRBV6-5
TGTGCCAGCAGGGAGGACAGCAGAGGCACAGATACGCAGTATTTT CASREDSRGTDTQYF TRBJ2-3 . . TRBV6-1
TGCGCCAGCAGCTTGGGGGCAGGGTCCTACAATGAGCAGTTCTTC CASSLGAGSYNEQFF TRBJ2-1 . . TRBV5-1